This T cell receptor beta chain was documented in a study of blood T cell repertoires in COVID-19. This CDR3 spans 15 amino acids. Germline CDR1 is LGHDT and CDR2 is YNNKEL (reference sequence). Unmatched junction bases numbered 4, after V lost 1 base and J lost 4 bases. The method was immunoSEQ multiplex PCR; TCRdb's version includes in-frame clones alone and lacks a portion of them. The data show some 320,000 clones, roughly nine tenths seen once. A case of COVID-19 had been met by exposed participants within 2 weeks before study entry. Sequencing was done on a sample of PBMCs or T cells enriched from blood (not recorded which). The sequence was collected from a woman aged 45-65 years who had been exposed to COVID-19. The genes are TRBV3-1 (or the pseudogene TRBV3-2) and TRBJ2-1; TRBD1 matches 7 bases. The CDR3 reads CASSQGTGGYNEQFF. CDR3 sequence (DNA): TGTGCCAGCAGCCAAGGGACAGGTGGATACAATGAGCAGTTCTTC.